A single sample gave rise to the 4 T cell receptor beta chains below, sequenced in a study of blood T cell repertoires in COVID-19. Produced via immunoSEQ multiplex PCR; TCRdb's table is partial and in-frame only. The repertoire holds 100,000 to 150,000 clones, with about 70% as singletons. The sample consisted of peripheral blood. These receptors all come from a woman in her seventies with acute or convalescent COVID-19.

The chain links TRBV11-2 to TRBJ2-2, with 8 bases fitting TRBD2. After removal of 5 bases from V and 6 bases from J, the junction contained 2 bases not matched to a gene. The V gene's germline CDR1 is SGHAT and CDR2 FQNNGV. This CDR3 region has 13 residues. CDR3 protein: CASSPAGAGELFF. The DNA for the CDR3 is TGTGCCAGCAGCCCAGCGGGAGCCGGGGAGCTGTTTTTT.

CDR3 DNA: TGTGCCAGCAGTTTATCCCGCCGACTAGGGAGGCAAACCGGGGAGCTGTTTTTT. It translates to CASSLSRRLGRQTGELFF. The chain is built from TRBV28 and TRBJ2-2; possibly TRBD2 for D (6 bases). The CDR3 has 18 amino acids. The germline gives CDR1 MDHEN, CDR2 SYDVKM. V shed 1 base and J shed 5 bases, with 20 bases lying between them.

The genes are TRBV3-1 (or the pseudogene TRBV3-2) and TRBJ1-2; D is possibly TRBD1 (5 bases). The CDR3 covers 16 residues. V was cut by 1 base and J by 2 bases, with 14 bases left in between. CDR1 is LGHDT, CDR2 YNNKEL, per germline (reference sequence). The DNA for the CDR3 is TGTGCCAGCAGCCAAGGAGGATCAGGGCTAAACTATGGCTACACCTTC. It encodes CASSQGGSGLNYGYTF.

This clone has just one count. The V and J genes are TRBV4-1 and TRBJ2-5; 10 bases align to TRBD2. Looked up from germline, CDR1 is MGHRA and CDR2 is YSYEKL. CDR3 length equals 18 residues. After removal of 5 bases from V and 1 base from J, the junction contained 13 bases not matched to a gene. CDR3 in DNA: TGCGCCAGCAGCGAATGGGGATCGACTAGCGGGTCCCAAGAGACCCAGTACTTC. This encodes CASSEWGSTSGSQETQYF.